Below, 24 T cell receptor beta chains from the same sample are listed, as sequenced in a study of blood T cell repertoires in COVID-19. Measured with immunoSEQ multiplex PCR; TCRdb has only the in-frame clones, and not every one. Among hundreds of thousands of clones listed, 85% were seen once. Source material: PBMCs or T cells enriched from blood (not recorded which). These receptors originate from a man between 40 and 49 years old who had recovered from COVID-19.

V usage is TRBV29-1 and J usage is TRBJ2-7; TRBD2 is a possible D gene (5 bases). Germline V lookup: CDR1 SQVTM, CDR2 ANQGSEA. CDR3 size: 14 residues. The ends were cut back, 3 bases at V and 6 bases at J, with 18 bases in the middle. CDR3 sequence (DNA): TGCAGCGTTGAGACGGCTAGCCGGGGTAGCGAGCAGTACTTC. This sequence encodes CSVETASRGSEQYF.

The chain combines TRBV25-1 with TRBJ1-2; D ambiguous. The CDR3 totals 13 residues. Germline values: CDR1 MGHDK, CDR2 SYGVNS. The V end lost 4 bases, the J end lost 7 bases, and 13 bases lay between the germline ends. CDR3 in DNA: TGTGCCAGCAGTGGATCCTCGGGGTTTGGCTACACCTTC. It codes for CASSGSSGFGYTF.

The rearrangement uses TRBV27 and TRBJ1-2; no definite D call. Germline V gene sequence: CDR1 MNHEY, CDR2 SMNVEV (reference sequence). Trimming pared 2 bases from V and 6 bases from J, leaving 13 bases between. There are 14 residues in the CDR3. The CDR3 region has the DNA TGTGCCAGCAGTTTAGGTGGAGGGATTGATGGCTACACCTTC. Amino acid sequence: CASSLGGGIDGYTF.

The rearrangement links TRBV6-5 to TRBJ2-2, with 14 bases that match TRBD2. Germline CDR1 and CDR2: MNHEY and SVGAGI. The CDR3 has 16 residues. The V gene end was trimmed by 1 base and the J gene end by 10 bases; junction bases not matched to a gene: 5. The CDR3 sequence: CASSYFRTSGRLELFF. The CDR3 DNA reads TGTGCCAGCAGTTACTTTAGGACTAGCGGGAGGCTGGAGCTGTTTTTT.

The chain couples TRBV7-2 to TRBJ2-3; 7 bases align to TRBD2. Per germline, CDR1 SGHTA and CDR2 FQGNSA. The trim removed 2 bases at V and 0 bases at J, leaving 11 bases unmatched. The CDR3 has 18 amino acids. DNA of the CDR3: TGTGCCAGCAGCTTATCCTGGCTAGCGGCCTCTAGCACAGATACGCAGTATTTT. As protein: CASSLSWLAASSTDTQYF.

V gene TRBV5-1 combines with J gene TRBJ1-3; 7 bases align to TRBD1. Germline lookup yields CDR1 SGHRS and CDR2 YFSETQ. The V and J ends lost 4 bases and 4 bases, in that order; junction bases with no gene match: 5. The CDR3 length is 14 residues. The chain's CDR3 is CASSPGTAGNTIYF. CDR3 nucleotide sequence: TGCGCCAGCAGCCCTGGGACAGCGGGAAACACCATATATTTT.

This rearrangement joins TRBV2 to TRBJ2-7; 8 bases fit TRBD1. This CDR3 has 15 amino acids. Germline CDR1 reads SNHLY; CDR2 reads FYNNEI. The V gene end was trimmed by 7 bases and the J gene end by 0 bases; junction bases not matched to a gene: 8. The CDR3 here is CASNKGTGSSYEQYF. The CDR3 region has the DNA TGTGCCAGCAACAAAGGGACAGGCAGCTCCTACGAGCAGTACTTC.

The V gene is TRBV9, the J gene TRBJ1-1; possible D gene TRBD1, 5 bases. Germline assignment: CDR1 SGDLS and CDR2 YYNGEE. This CDR3 has 13 residues. V lost 9 bases, J lost 5 bases, and 17 bases lay in between. CDR3 sequence: CATASLPGTEAFF. The CDR3, as DNA: TGTGCCACCGCCTCTCTTCCAGGGACTGAAGCTTTCTTT.

J is TRBJ2-7 and V is TRBV4-1; tentatively, D is TRBD2 (5 bases). Trimming removed 1 base from V and 4 bases from J, with 11 bases in between. The CDR3 length is 14 residues. The germline gives CDR1 MGHRA, CDR2 YSYEKL. The CDR3 loop reads CASSQALSEYEQYF. CDR3 in DNA: TGCGCCAGCAGCCAAGCCCTTAGCGAGTACGAGCAGTACTTC.

This clone has just one count. The chain employs TRBV7-2 and TRBJ2-1, with D unresolved. The CDR3 is 15 amino acids. Trimming pared 5 bases from V and 7 bases from J, leaving 18 bases between. Germline V gene data show CDR1 as SGHTA and CDR2 as FQGNSA. Written as DNA, the CDR3 is TGTGCCAGCAGCCTAAGCAAGCTAGTGAGGAATGAGCAGTTCTTC. Translation gives CASSLSKLVRNEQFF.

This clone came up a few times. This sequence joins TRBV19 and TRBJ2-7; D might be TRBD2 (5 bases). The V end lost 5 bases, the J end lost 2 bases, and 22 bases lay between the germline ends. The CDR3 consists of 17 residues. The germline V gene encodes CDR1 LNHDA and CDR2 SQIVND (reference sequence). The CDR3 region has the DNA TGTGCCAGTAGTGCTAACACGTTACTCGGGCGGGCCTACGAGCAGTACTTC. Its translation: CASSANTLLGRAYEQYF.

The CDR3 sequence is CASSLVGSTYEQYF. DNA of the CDR3: TGTGCCAGCAGTTTAGTCGGGAGCACCTACGAGCAGTACTTC. The chain has TRBV27 and TRBJ2-7; perhaps TRBD2 as D (6 bases). Trimming cost V 2 bases and J 2 bases, with 10 bases left between them. The germline gives CDR1 MNHEY, CDR2 SMNVEV (reference sequence). This CDR3 has 14 amino acids.

The rearrangement links TRBV18 to TRBJ1-6, with 7 bases fitting TRBD1. The V gene end was trimmed by 3 bases and the J gene end by 4 bases; junction bases not matched to a gene: 6. This CDR3 has 16 residues. Germline values: CDR1 KGHSH, CDR2 LQKENI. CDR3 in amino acids: CASSPRSGQYNSPLHF. The CDR3 coding sequence is TGTGCCAGCTCACCGCGCTCGGGACAGTATAATTCACCCCTCCACTTT.

CDR3 nucleotides: TGTGCCAGCAGCGCCCCCGGGACAGGGAATGAGCAGTTCTTC. Its protein is CASSAPGTGNEQFF. The rearrangement uses TRBV9 and TRBJ2-1; 9 bases match TRBD1. Germline V gene lookup returns CDR1 SGDLS and CDR2 YYNGEE. The ends lost 3 bases at V and 7 bases at J; junction bases unmatched: 5. This CDR3 has 14 residues.

The gene calls are TRBV27 and TRBJ2-7; D remains ambiguous. V gave up 7 bases and J gave up 3 bases, with 13 bases separating them. Germline values: CDR1 MNHEY, CDR2 SMNVEV (reference sequence). This CDR3 spans 13 amino acids. Written as DNA, the CDR3 is TGTGCCAGCACCCCGTCCCCCCTCTACGAGCAGTACTTC. Amino acid sequence: CASTPSPLYEQYF.

Comments on this clone: Within the sample, other DNA sequences also encode this same CDR3. The rearrangement links TRBV7-3 to TRBJ2-1; 8 bases are shared with TRBD2. V lost 5 bases, J lost 2 bases, and 2 bases stayed unmatched. Germline V gene lookup returns CDR1 SGHTA and CDR2 FQGTGA. The CDR3 spans 14 residues. The CDR3 sequence: CASSPGLAYNEQFF. The DNA for the CDR3 is TGTGCCAGCAGCCCGGGACTAGCCTACAATGAGCAGTTCTTC.

The chain carries TRBV7-2 and TRBJ1-6; 12 bases are a match to TRBD1. Germline CDR1 is SGHTA and CDR2 is FQGNSA. J was trimmed by 8 bases and V by 6 bases; bases with no gene match: 14. The CDR3 sequence is 18 residues long. The CDR3 coding sequence is TGTGCCAGCAGGTACCGGGACAGGGGGCGCGTCGTGGATTCACCCCTCCACTTT. Translation: CASRYRDRGRVVDSPLHF.

The J gene is TRBJ1-5, the V gene TRBV7-2; D call uncertain. V was pared by 6 bases and J by 5 bases, with 11 bases between. Germline loops: CDR1 SGHTA, CDR2 FQGNSA. This CDR3 contains 13 residues. Here the CDR3 reads CASSLLGDQPQHF. The CDR3 region has the DNA TGTGCCAGCAGTCTTTTGGGAGATCAGCCCCAGCATTTT.

This chain joins TRBV9 and TRBJ1-1; maybe TRBD1 (6 bases). Trimming took off 0 bases at V and 3 bases at J, with 9 bases between the two ends. The CDR3 runs to 14 residues. Germline V gives CDR1 SGDLS, CDR2 YYNGEE. Here the CDR3 reads CASSVARGDTEAFF. For the CDR3, the DNA is TGTGCCAGCAGCGTAGCCAGGGGAGACACTGAAGCTTTCTTT.

The genes are TRBV11-2 and TRBJ2-7, with D tentatively TRBD1 (6 bases). The ends were cut back, 5 bases at V and 3 bases at J, with 14 bases in the middle. The CDR3 totals 14 residues. CDR1 and CDR2 (germline): SGHAT, FQNNGV. In DNA, the CDR3 is TGTGCCAGCAGCCCCTCACAGGGAGACTACGAGCAGTACTTC. Amino acid sequence: CASSPSQGDYEQYF. Using reference TRBV11-2 and TRBJ2-7 for the parts outside the CDR3, the full variable domain is EAGVAQSPRYKIIEKRQSVAFWCNPISGHATLYWYQQILGQGPKLLIQFQNNGVVDDSQLPKDRFSAERLKGVDSTLKIQPAKLEDSAVYLCASSPSQGDYEQYFGPGTRLTVT.

The chain has TRBV28 and TRBJ2-5; 7 bases line up with TRBD2. CDR1 is MDHEN and CDR2 is SYDVKM in the germline V gene. The CDR3 spans 17 residues. After removal of 5 bases from V and 2 bases from J, the junction contained 14 bases not matched to a gene. The CDR3 DNA follows: TGTGCCAGCAGTCCCCCGGTGGCGGGAGTTTCGCAAGAGACCCAGTACTTC. Translated: CASSPPVAGVSQETQYF.

The J gene is TRBJ2-1, the V gene TRBV5-1, with TRBD1 matching 8 bases. Looked up from germline, CDR1 is SGHRS and CDR2 is YFSETQ. J was trimmed by 8 bases and V by 4 bases; bases with no gene match: 5. The CDR3 is made up of 13 amino acids. The CDR3 coding sequence is TGCGCCAGCAGCCGGACAGGGTCGGATGAGCAGTTCTTC. Encoded protein: CASSRTGSDEQFF.

This chain uses TRBV2 with TRBJ2-1; 12 nucleotides match TRBD2. CDR1 and CDR2 (germline): SNHLY, FYNNEI. The CDR3 consists of 15 residues. Trimming removed 5 bases from V and 5 bases from J; junction bases left unmatched: 4. The DNA of the CDR3 is TGTGCCAGCAGTCGGACTAGCGGGAATCACAATGAGCAGTTCTTC. This codes for CASSRTSGNHNEQFF. Looking up the rest from reference TRBV2 and TRBJ2-1 gives the full variable domain: EPEVTQTPSHQVTQMGQEVILRCVPISNHLYFYWYRQILGQKVEFLVSFYNNEISEKSEIFDDQFSVERPDGSNFTLKIRSTKLEDSAMYFCASSRTSGNHNEQFFGPGTRLTVL.

V is TRBV6-5 and J is TRBJ2-3, with D perhaps matching TRBD1 (5 bases). With 5 bases removed from V and 2 bases from J, the gap between germline ends came to 11 bases. The germline V gene has CDR1 MNHEY and CDR2 SVGAGI. This CDR3 has 14 amino acids. The CDR3 DNA sequence: TGTGCCAGCAGTCCAGGGTTTCCCACAGATACGCAGTATTTT. Protein: CASSPGFPTDTQYF.